This T cell receptor (beta chain) appears in the sequencing data of a study of regulatory T cells in long-lasting Graves disease. Study-wide findings and caveats: Persistent Graves' patients showed reduced TCR diversity versus newly diagnosed patients. With persistent disease, TRBV28, TRBJ1-2 and TRBJ2-5 were the favored segments.

Time point indicated: newly diagnosed GD, antithyroid drugs for less than 3 months. PBMCs were the source of the RNA used for TCR sequencing. An endocrinology department in Xi'an, China, recruited the patients. Construction of TCR beta libraries relied on iRepertoire HTBI primers and on Arm-PCR targeting CDR3 regions. MiXCR was run by TCRdb on the multiplex PCR reads, yielding one entry per CDR3 protein. Seen here are about 400,000 distinct CDR3 sequences, about 16% observed once, and the top ten hold 22%. The table lists this clonotype with many counts. Antigen: not known. Trimming took off 4 bases at V and 2 bases at J, with 8 bases between the two ends. The CDR3 runs 14 residues. Germline lookup yields CDR1 ENHRY and CDR2 SYGVKD.

The chain joins TRBV10-3 to TRBJ1-4; no reliable D call. This sample comprised peripheral blood mononuclear cells (PBMCs), obtained at new diagnosis, from a patient treated with antithyroid drugs. This clonotype was obtained from a female donor with Graves disease. The CDR3 is CAISGGDTNEKLFF. The CDR3 DNA reads as TGTGCCATCAGTGGGGGAGACACTAATGAAAAACTGTTTTTT.